The clone carrying this T cell receptor beta chain was seen more than once but under ten times. The antigen is undetermined. Unique molecular identifiers featured in each of the TCR beta cDNA libraries. Researchers reported 400,000 to 550,000 cDNA molecules coming from 1 to 10 million T cells. MiXCR was run by TCRdb on the PCR reads, yielding one entry per CDR3 protein. The data hold about half a million distinct CDR3 sequences, with 45% observed a single time. CDR3 size: 13 residues. Per the germline V gene, CDR1 is KGHSH and CDR2 is LQKENI. Trimming shortened V by 0 bases and J by 0 bases, and 2 bases separated the two germline ends. The sample comes from a study of post-analysis software for immune sequencing data. For the study at large: Included courses were relapsing-remitting and secondary progressive multiple sclerosis; progressive-relapsing multiple sclerosis was also included. Study results and caveats: The F measure placed samples prepared in the same batch into strongly shared clusters. Relative to controls, patients with multiple sclerosis showed significantly lower normalized Chao1 diversity. Higher frequency in patients than in controls was seen for five TRBV segments, with TRBV5-6, TRBV5-1 and TRBV20-1 among them.

The chain joins TRBV18 to TRBJ2-5; D uncertain. The sequenced sample consisted of blood. This TCR derives from a girl between 5 and 17 years old with multiple sclerosis. The DNA for the CDR3 is TGTGCCAGCTCACCACCGGACCAAGAGACCCAGTACTTC. Translation gives CASSPPDQETQYF.